The subject of this entry is one T cell receptor (beta chain). Germline CDR1 is SQVTM and CDR2 is ANQGSEA. V lost 8 bases to trimming and J lost 1 base, with 14 bases between them. CDR3 length: 13 amino acids. The data were obtained in a study of CD8+ T cells in alopecia areata. Looking at the study overall: The study gave treated patients oral tofacitinib at 5 to 10 mg twice daily.

After isolation, RNA underwent reverse transcription to generate cDNA as the sequencing template. TCRdb keeps only in-frame clones here, not all; method: immunoSEQ multiplex PCR. The repertoire holds 150,000 to 200,000 clones, with around 50% as singletons. This receptor was identified in a human donor with alopecia areata. This sequence joins TRBV29-1 and TRBJ2-5, with a possible D match to TRBD2 (7 bases). The input for sequencing was CD4+ T cells sorted from blood, taken at week 0. The CDR3 is CSSRGGPQETQYF. CDR3 in DNA: TGCAGCTCGAGGGGGGGGCCCCAAGAGACCCAGTACTTC.